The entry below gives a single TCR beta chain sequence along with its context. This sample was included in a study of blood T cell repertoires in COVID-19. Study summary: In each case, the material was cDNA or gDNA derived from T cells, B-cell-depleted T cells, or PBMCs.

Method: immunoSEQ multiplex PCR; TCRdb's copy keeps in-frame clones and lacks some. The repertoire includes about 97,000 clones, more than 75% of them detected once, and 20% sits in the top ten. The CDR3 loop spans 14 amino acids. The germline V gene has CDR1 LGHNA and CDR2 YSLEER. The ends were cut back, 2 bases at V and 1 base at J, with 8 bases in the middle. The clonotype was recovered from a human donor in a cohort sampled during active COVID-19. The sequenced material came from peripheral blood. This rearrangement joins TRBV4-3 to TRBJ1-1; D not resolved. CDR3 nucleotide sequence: TGCGCCAGCAGCCAACGTTCGGGGAACACTGAAGCTTTCTTT. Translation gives CASSQRSGNTEAFF.